Listed below are T cell receptor beta chains from one sample, sequenced in a study of T cell changes during pregnancy in multiple sclerosis. This table comes from immunoSEQ multiplex PCR, and its TCRdb copy is limited to in-frame clones, with some not included. The sample yields about 46,000 clones, approximately 90% seen once. This specimen was CD8+ T cells from peripheral blood mononuclear cells, taken in the second trimester of pregnancy. These receptor sequences come from a female donor with multiple sclerosis, enrolled in a pregnancy study. CDR3s leave out the opening cysteine and the closing phenylalanine or tryptophan. D genes are given only for firm matches. Clone sizes are given selectively: once, few, many, or a class where the clone is expanded.

v_call,j_call,clone_size,d_call,cdr3_aa
TRBV15,TRBJ2-7,-,-,ATSRARPGYEQY
TRBV6-5,TRBJ1-1,-,TRBD1,ASSYTTGGATEAF
TRBV2,TRBJ2-2,-,TRBD2,ASDGLAGGTGELF
TRBV29-1,TRBJ1-1,-,-,SVGQSDAF
TRBV7-6,TRBJ2-3,-,TRBD2,ASSSRLAASTDTQY
TRBV5-8,TRBJ2-7,-,-,ASSYQGSYEQY
TRBV4-2,TRBJ2-7,-,TRBD2,ASSPQAGGTYEQY
TRBV13,TRBJ1-3,-,-,ASSQTQGHSGNTIY
TRBV5-4,TRBJ2-3,-,TRBD2,ASSLGLAGDTQY
TRBV4-1,TRBJ1-2,-,-,ASSQPGPRGYGYT
TRBV4-1,TRBJ1-5,-,-,ASRLTGGSNQPQH
TRBV5-6,TRBJ1-2,-,-,ASSLRRREYGYT
TRBV7-9,TRBJ1-2,-,-,ASSFGLDRSFAYGYT
TRBV5-6,TRBJ2-1,few,-,ASSPPGASYNEQF
TRBV4-1,TRBJ2-5,-,TRBD2,ASSQDPGGQETQY
TRBV6-5,TRBJ1-2,-,-,ASSPLEVTNGYT
TRBV5-1,TRBJ1-1,-,-,ASSLGIGYTEAF
TRBV6-5,TRBJ1-4,-,TRBD1,ASSYGPGQGNEKLF
TRBV7-3,TRBJ1-1,-,TRBD1,ASSQTGSTEAF
TRBV4-3,TRBJ1-4,-,-,ASSLLPGSNEKLF